This T cell receptor (beta chain) is drawn from a study of T cell clonotyping in hematopoietic cell transplantation. Study-wide results and caveats: CD4 and CD8 repertoire contributions could not be separated without sorting.

The data were produced by immunoSEQ multiplex PCR, yet TCRdb's version contains in-frame clones alone and is incomplete. The data show tens of thousands of clones, about 95% seen once. The CDR3 consists of 13 residues. V shed 5 bases, J shed 9 bases, and the junction held 7 bases outside the gene matches. The V gene's germline CDR1 is SGHRS and CDR2 YFSETQ. On this clone: Its specificity is unknown.

The receptor's source is a woman aged 50 to 65 in good health. Some clones in this sample may be carry-over from other donors' samples. The chain links TRBV5-1 to TRBJ1-2; 10 bases agree with TRBD1. The sample was peripheral blood mononuclear cells. The CDR3 nucleotides are TGCGCCAGCAGTCCCGGGACAGGGGAGCGCTACACCTTC. Its protein is CASSPGTGERYTF.